Below, 8 T cell receptor beta chains from the same sample are listed, as sequenced in a study of cytomegalovirus exposure and HLA in healthy donors. Primers: 60 Vbeta forward and 13 Jbeta reverse. Method: immunoSEQ multiplex PCR; TCRdb's copy keeps in-frame clones and lacks some. Found here are around 180,000 clones, roughly 84% of them singletons; the top ten hold 0.95% to 1.5%. Source material: PBMCs. The source of these receptors is a boy aged 2 to 10 in good health and CMV-seronegative.

The rearrangement links TRBV7-2 to TRBJ1-2; the match to TRBD1 covers 9 bases. CDR1 is SGHTA and CDR2 is FQGNSA in the germline V gene. There are 15 residues in the CDR3. V trimming: 5 bases; J trimming: 3 bases; junction bases outside the gene matches: 7. The CDR3 sequence is CASSGPGQGDYGYTF. DNA of the CDR3: TGTGCCAGCAGCGGTCCGGGACAGGGAGACTATGGCTACACCTTC. Together with reference TRBV7-2 and TRBJ1-2, the CDR3 gives the full variable domain: GAGVSQSPSNKVTEKGKDVELRCDPISGHTALYWYRQSLGQGLEFLIYFQGNSAPDKSGLPSDRFSAERTGGSVSTLTIQRTQQEDSAVYLCASSGPGQGDYGYTFGSGTRLTVV.

V gene TRBV2 combines with J gene TRBJ2-7, with a possible D match to TRBD2 (6 bases). Germline V gives CDR1 SNHLY, CDR2 FYNNEI. CDR3 length: 14 residues. V was pared by 7 bases and J by 1 base, with 14 bases between. The CDR3 coding sequence is TGTGCCAGCACCCCGACGGGGGTTTCCTACGAGCAGTACGTC. As protein: CASTPTGVSYEQYV.

This clone came up once. The chain joins TRBV19 to TRBJ2-5; 15 nucleotides line up with TRBD2. Per the germline V gene, CDR1 is LNHDA and CDR2 is SQIVND (reference sequence). V was pared by 3 bases and J by 1 base, with 0 bases of the junction left unmatched. CDR3 length: 16 amino acids. The CDR3 DNA is TGTGCCAGTAGTATGGGACTAGCGGGGGGCCAAGAGACCCAGTACTTC. Protein: CASSMGLAGGQETQYF.

The CDR3 reads CASSEVRLRQGGNTEAFF. The CDR3 nucleotides are TGTGCCAGCAGTGAAGTACGTTTACGACAGGGGGGGAACACTGAAGCTTTCTTT. V is TRBV2 and J is TRBJ1-1, with 9 bases aligning to TRBD1. There are 18 residues in the CDR3. V dropped 1 base and J dropped 1; count of bases not matched to a gene: 10. Germline V lookup: CDR1 SNHLY, CDR2 FYNNEI.

This clone was found a few times. V and J are TRBV27 and TRBJ1-2, with 9 bases that match TRBD1. Germline V gene sequence: CDR1 MNHEY, CDR2 SMNVEV (reference sequence). The CDR3 spans 14 residues. The V gene end was trimmed by 5 bases and the J gene end by 8 bases; junction bases not matched to a gene: 9. The CDR3 region is CASSTLGQGGGYTF. The CDR3 nucleotides read TGTGCCAGCAGTACCTTGGGACAGGGAGGAGGCTACACCTTC.

This clone was counted between two and nine times. This chain uses TRBV29-1 with TRBJ1-1; 10 bases match TRBD1. V lost 5 bases to trimming and J lost 11 bases; unmatched junction nucleotides: 17. This CDR3 contains 15 residues. The germline CDR1 and CDR2 sequences are SQVTM and ANQGSEA. The CDR3 DNA reads TGCAGCGTTCGGCGAGAGAACACCGGGACAGGGGATGCTTTCTTT. Translating gives CSVRRENTGTGDAFF.

The rearrangement joins TRBV29-1 to TRBJ1-2; maybe TRBD1 (6 bases). Trimming cost V 7 bases and J 5 bases, with 11 bases left between them. Germline CDR1 and CDR2: SQVTM and ANQGSEA. This CDR3 is 11 amino acids long. CDR3 sequence reads: CSAVDSYGYTF. Here the CDR3 DNA reads TGCAGCGCTGTGGACAGTTATGGCTACACCTTC.

This clone was detected only a few times. The genes are TRBV6-4 and TRBJ2-2; D is unclear. Trimming pared 4 bases from V and 1 base from J, leaving 4 bases between. Germline V gives CDR1 MRHNA, CDR2 SNTAGT. The CDR3 consists of 13 residues. CDR3 protein: CASSAGNTGELFF. The CDR3 nucleotides read TGTGCCAGCAGTGCGGGGAACACCGGGGAGCTGTTTTTT.